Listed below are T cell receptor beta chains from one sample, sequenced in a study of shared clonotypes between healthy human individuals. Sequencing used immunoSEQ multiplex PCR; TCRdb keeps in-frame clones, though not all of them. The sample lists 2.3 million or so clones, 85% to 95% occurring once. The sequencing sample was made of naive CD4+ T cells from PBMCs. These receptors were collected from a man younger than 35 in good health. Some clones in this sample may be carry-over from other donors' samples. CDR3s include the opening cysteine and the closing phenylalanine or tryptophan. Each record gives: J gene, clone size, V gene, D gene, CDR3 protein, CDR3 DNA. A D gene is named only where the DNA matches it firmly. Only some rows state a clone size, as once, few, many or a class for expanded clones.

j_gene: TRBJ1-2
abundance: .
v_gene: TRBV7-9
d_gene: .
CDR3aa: CASSLRDARRPFEGYTF
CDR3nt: TGTGCCAGCAGCCTACGGGACGCTCGTCGGCCGTTTGAAGGCTACACCTTC

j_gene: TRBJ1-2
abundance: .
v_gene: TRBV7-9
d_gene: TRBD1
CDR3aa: CASAQNPRTGVYGYTF
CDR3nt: TGTGCCAGCGCACAAAACCCCCGAACAGGGGTCTATGGCTACACCTTC

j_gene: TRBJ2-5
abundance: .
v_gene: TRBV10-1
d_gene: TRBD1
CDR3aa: CASSESCRGQIVGSETQYF
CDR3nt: TGCGCCAGCAGTGAGTCGTGCAGGGGGCAAATCGTCGGTTCAGAGACCCAGTACTTC

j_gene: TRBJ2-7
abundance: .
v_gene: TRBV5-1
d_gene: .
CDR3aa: CASGSPGSYEQYF
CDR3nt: TGCGCCAGCGGGTCTCCGGGGTCCTACGAGCAGTACTTC

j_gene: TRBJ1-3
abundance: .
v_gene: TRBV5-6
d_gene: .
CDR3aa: CASSLGIQGPQGNTIYF
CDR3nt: TGTGCCAGCAGCTTGGGGATACAGGGACCTCAAGGAAACACCATATATTTT

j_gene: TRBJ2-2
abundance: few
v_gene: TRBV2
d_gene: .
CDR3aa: CASGPWVSGELFF
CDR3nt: TGTGCCAGCGGGCCTTGGGTATCCGGGGAGCTGTTTTTT

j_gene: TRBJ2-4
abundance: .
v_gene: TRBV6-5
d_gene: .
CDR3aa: CASKDSLAKNIQYF
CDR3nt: TGTGCCAGCAAGGACAGCCTAGCCAAAAACATTCAGTACTTC

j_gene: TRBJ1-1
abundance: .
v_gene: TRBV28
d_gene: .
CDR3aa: CASSASFGQMNTEAFF
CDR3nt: TGTGCCAGCAGTGCTTCCTTTGGACAGATGAACACTGAAGCTTTCTTT

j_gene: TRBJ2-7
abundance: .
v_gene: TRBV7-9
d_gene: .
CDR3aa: CASSLTGAWEQYF
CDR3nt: TGTGCCAGCAGTCTCACGGGGGCCTGGGAGCAGTACTTC

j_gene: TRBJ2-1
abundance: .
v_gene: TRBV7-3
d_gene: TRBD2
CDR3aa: CASSLIAGGPLRFF
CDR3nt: TGTGCCAGCAGCTTAATTGCGGGAGGGCCCCTGAGGTTCTTC

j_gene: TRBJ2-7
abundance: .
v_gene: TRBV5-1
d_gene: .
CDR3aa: CASSSASPSWEQYF
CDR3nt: TGCGCCAGCAGCTCGGCCTCTCCCTCATGGGAGCAGTACTTC

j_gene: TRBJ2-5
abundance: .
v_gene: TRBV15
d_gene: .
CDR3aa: CATHQIRDSWGQETQYF
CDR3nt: TGTGCCACTCACCAAATCCGGGACTCCTGGGGCCAAGAGACCCAGTACTTC

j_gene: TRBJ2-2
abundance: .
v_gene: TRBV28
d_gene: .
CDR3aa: CASRPHLRAANTGELFF
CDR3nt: TGTGCCAGCAGACCTCACCTCCGAGCCGCGAACACCGGGGAGCTGTTTTTT

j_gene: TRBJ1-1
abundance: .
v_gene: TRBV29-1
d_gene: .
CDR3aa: CSVYVRENTEAFF
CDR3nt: TGCAGCGTGTATGTGAGGGAGAACACTGAAGCTTTCTTT

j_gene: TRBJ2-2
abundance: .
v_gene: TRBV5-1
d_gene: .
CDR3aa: CASRPSGVMDTGELFF
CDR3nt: TGCGCCAGCAGACCGTCGGGGGTTATGGACACCGGGGAGCTGTTTTTT

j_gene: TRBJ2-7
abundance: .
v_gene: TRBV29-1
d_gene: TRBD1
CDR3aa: CSVRDRGIREQYF
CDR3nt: TGCAGCGTGAGGGACAGGGGGATCCGCGAGCAGTACTTC

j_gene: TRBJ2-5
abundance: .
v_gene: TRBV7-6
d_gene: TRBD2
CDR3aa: CASTLLAGAQYF
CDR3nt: TGTGCCAGCACCCTACTAGCGGGCGCCCAGTACTTC

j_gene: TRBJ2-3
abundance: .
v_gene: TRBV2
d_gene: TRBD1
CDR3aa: CASSRDRGPDTQYF
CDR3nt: TGTGCCAGCAGCCGGGACAGGGGGCCAGATACGCAGTATTTT

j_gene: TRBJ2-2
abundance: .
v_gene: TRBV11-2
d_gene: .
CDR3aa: CASSSRVLGELFF
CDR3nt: TGTGCCAGCAGCTCCCGAGTACTGGGGGAGCTGTTTTTT

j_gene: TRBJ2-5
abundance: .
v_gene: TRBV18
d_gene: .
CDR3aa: CASSPNNFESGGQYF
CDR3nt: TGTGCCAGCTCACCGAATAATTTTGAGTCCGGGGGCCAGTACTTC

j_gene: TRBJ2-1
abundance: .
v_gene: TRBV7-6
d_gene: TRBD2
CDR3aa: CASSPTSGSTNEQFF
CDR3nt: TGTGCCAGCAGCCCCACTAGCGGGAGCACCAATGAGCAGTTCTTC

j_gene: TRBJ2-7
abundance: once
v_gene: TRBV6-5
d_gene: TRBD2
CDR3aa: CASSGSGRSYEQYF
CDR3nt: TGTGCCAGCAGTGGGAGCGGGAGAAGCTACGAGCAGTACTTC

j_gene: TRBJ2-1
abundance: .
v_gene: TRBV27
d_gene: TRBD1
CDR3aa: CASSLYRDRQGIEQFF
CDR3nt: TGTGCCAGCAGTCTGTACCGGGACAGGCAGGGGATTGAGCAGTTCTTC

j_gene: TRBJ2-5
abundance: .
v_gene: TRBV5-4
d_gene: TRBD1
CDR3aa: CASSLAQGVKETQYF
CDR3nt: TGTGCCAGCAGCTTGGCACAGGGGGTGAAGGAGACCCAGTACTTC

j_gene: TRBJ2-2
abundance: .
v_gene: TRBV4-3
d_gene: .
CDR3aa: CASSRIPLTGHSTGELFF
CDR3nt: TGCGCCAGCAGCCGCATACCCTTAACGGGACATAGCACCGGGGAGCTGTTTTTT

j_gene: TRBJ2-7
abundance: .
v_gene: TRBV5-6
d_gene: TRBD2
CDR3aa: CASSLLRETSGYYEQYF
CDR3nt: TGTGCCAGCAGCTTATTAAGGGAGACTAGCGGTTACTACGAGCAGTACTTC

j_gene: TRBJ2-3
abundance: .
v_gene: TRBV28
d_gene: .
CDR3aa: CASSLHSPRPLSTDTQYF
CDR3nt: TGTGCCAGCAGTTTACATTCCCCCCGACCTCTTAGCACAGATACGCAGTATTTT

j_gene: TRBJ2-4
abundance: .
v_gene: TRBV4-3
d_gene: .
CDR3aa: CASSVTFGQPGANIQYF
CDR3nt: TGCGCCAGCAGCGTAACTTTTGGACAGCCTGGGGCAAACATTCAGTACTTC

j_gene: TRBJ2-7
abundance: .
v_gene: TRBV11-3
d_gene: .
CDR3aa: CASSSEDSKAYEQYF
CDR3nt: TGTGCCAGCAGCTCAGAGGACAGCAAAGCCTACGAGCAGTACTTC

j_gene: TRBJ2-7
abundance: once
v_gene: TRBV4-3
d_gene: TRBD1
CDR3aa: CASSPRTGSYEQYF
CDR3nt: TGCGCCAGCAGCCCTCGGACAGGGAGCTACGAGCAGTACTTC

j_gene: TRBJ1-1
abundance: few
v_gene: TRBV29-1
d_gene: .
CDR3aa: CSVEVTDEVEAFF
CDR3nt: TGCAGCGTTGAAGTAACAGACGAAGTTGAAGCTTTCTTT

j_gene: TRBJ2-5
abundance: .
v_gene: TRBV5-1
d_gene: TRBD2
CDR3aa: CASSPSSGGETQYF
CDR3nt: TGCGCCAGCAGCCCTTCTTCGGGGGGAGAGACCCAGTACTTC

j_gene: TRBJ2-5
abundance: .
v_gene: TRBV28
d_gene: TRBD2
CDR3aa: CVTRTSRQETQYF
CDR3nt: TGTGTCACTAGGACTAGCAGACAAGAGACCCAGTACTTC

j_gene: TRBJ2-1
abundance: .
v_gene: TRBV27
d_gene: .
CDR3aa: CASTRALAYNEQFF
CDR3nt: TGTGCCAGCACCCGGGCCCTTGCCTACAATGAGCAGTTCTTC

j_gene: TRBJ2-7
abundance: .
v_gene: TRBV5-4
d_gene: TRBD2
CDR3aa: CASSNRAGGPYEQYF
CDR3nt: TGTGCCAGCAGCAACCGAGCGGGAGGGCCCTACGAGCAGTACTTC

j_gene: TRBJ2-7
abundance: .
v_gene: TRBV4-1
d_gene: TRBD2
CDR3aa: CASSQARLGLAVSSYEQYF
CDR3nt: TGCGCCAGCAGCCAAGCCCGGTTGGGACTAGCGGTGAGCTCCTACGAGCAGTACTTC

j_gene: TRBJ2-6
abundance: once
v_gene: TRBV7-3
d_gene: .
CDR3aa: CASSLGHRSGANVLTF
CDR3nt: TGTGCCAGCAGCTTGGGACATCGCTCTGGGGCCAACGTCCTGACTTTC

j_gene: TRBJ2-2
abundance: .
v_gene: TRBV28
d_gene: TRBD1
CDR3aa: CASVSGDRFNTGELFF
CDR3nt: TGTGCCAGCGTCTCGGGGGACAGGTTCAACACCGGGGAGCTGTTTTTT

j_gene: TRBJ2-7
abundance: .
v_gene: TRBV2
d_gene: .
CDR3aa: CASSEGRDPYEQYF
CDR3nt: TGTGCCAGCAGTGAGGGCAGGGACCCCTACGAGCAGTACTTC

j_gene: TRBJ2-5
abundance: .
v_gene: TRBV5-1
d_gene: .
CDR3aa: CASRAEYIRLRGHQETQYF
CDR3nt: TGCGCCAGCAGAGCCGAGTATATCAGGCTTCGGGGCCATCAAGAGACCCAGTACTTC

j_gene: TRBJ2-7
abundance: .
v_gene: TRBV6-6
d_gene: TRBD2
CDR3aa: CASRSLKREGLYEQYF
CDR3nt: TGTGCCAGCAGGTCGTTGAAGCGGGAGGGCCTCTACGAGCAGTACTTC

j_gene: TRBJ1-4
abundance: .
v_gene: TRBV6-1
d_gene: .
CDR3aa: CASSDREGRGEKLFF
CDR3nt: TGTGCCAGCAGTGACCGGGAGGGCAGAGGTGAAAAACTGTTTTTT

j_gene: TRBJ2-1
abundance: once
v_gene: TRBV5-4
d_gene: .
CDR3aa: CASSPPPPSNEQFF
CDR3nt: TGTGCCAGCAGCCCGCCCCCCCCCAGCAATGAGCAGTTCTTC

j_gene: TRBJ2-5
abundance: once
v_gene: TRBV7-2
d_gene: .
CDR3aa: CASSSEGLETQYF
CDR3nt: TGTGCCAGCAGCTCCGAGGGGCTAGAGACCCAGTACTTC

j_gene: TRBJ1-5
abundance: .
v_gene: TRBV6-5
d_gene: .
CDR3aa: CASSLDSNQPQHF
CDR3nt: TGTGCCAGCAGTCTTGACAGCAATCAGCCCCAGCATTTT

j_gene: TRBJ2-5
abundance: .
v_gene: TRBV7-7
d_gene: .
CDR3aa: CASSISTGGETQYF
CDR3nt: TGTGCCAGCAGCATCTCGACAGGCGGAGAGACCCAGTACTTC

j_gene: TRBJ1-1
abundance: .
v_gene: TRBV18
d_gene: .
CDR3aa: CASSDDPGGTEAFF
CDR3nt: TGTGCCAGCTCAGACGACCCTGGGGGCACTGAAGCTTTCTTT

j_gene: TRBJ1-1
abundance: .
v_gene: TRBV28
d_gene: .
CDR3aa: CASSLFGGGPDAFF
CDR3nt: TGTGCCAGCAGTTTATTTGGGGGGGGGCCGGATGCTTTCTTT

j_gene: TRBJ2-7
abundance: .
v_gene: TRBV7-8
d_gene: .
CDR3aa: CASSQSSGFTYEQYF
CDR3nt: TGTGCCAGCAGCCAAAGTTCAGGGTTTACCTACGAGCAGTACTTC

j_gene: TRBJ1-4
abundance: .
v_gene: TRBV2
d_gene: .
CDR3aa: CATTPSGSREKLFF
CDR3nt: TGTGCCACCACCCCAAGCGGGTCACGTGAAAAACTGTTTTTT

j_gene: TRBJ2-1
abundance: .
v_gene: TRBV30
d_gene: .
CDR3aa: CGLQRGNEQFF
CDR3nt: TGCGGACTCCAACGCGGCAATGAGCAGTTCTTC

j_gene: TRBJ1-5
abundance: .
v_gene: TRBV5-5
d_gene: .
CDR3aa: CASSPGRGAGNQPQHF
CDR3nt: TGTGCCAGCAGCCCCGGGCGGGGCGCGGGCAATCAGCCCCAGCATTTT

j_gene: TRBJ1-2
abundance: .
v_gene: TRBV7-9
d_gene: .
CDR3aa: CASSLIQGGYGYTF
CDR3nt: TGTGCCAGCAGCTTAATACAAGGGGGATATGGCTACACCTTC

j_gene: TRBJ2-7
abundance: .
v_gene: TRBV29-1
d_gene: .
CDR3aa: CSVYVNSYEQYF
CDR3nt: TGCAGCGTATATGTAAATTCCTACGAGCAGTACTTC

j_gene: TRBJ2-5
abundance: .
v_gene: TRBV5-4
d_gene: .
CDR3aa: CASRRAGAGGETQYF
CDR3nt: TGTGCCAGCAGGAGGGCGGGGGCGGGCGGCGAGACCCAGTACTTC